The 18 T cell receptor beta chains below all came from one sample that was sequenced in a study of identical twins. In TCRdb, the 5' RACE reads were re-called with MiXCR into one record per CDR3 protein. The sample consists of more than 400,000 distinct CDR3 sequences, around 15% of them appearing once. In addition, the sample was reused for a study of yellow fever vaccine responses in identical twins.

Sample: CD4+ T cells sorted from blood. These receptors originate from a woman aged 18-29 years in good health.

This clonotype was counted only a few times. This chain connects TRBV5-6 to TRBJ2-5, with 9 nucleotides matching TRBD1. This CDR3 is 16 amino acids long. Germline V gives CDR1 SGHDT, CDR2 YYEEEE. The trim removed 7 bases at V and 3 bases at J, leaving 13 bases unmatched. CDR3 DNA sequence: TGTGCCAGCGGGGTCGACAGGGGGTATACAAAAGAGACCCAGTACTTC. Amino acids: CASGVDRGYTKETQYF.

The chain's CDR3 is CATNLGGSYNEQFF. CDR3 DNA sequence: TGCGCCACCAACCTAGGGGGCTCCTACAATGAGCAGTTCTTC. The chain carries TRBV5-1 and TRBJ2-1; a possible D gene is TRBD1 (6 bases). V was clipped by 9 bases and J by 0 bases, with 13 bases between them. The CDR3 sequence is 14 residues long. Germline CDR1 SGHRS, CDR2 YFSETQ. The whole variable domain, remainder taken from reference TRBV5-1 and TRBJ2-1, is KAGVTQTPRYLIKTRGQQVTLSCSPISGHRSVSWYQQTPGQGLQFLFEYFSETQRNKGNFPGRFSGRQFSNSRSEMNVSTLELGDSALYLCATNLGGSYNEQFFGPGTRLTVL.

The chain employs TRBV5-6 and TRBJ1-4; possibly TRBD1 for D (5 bases). The CDR3 length is 14 residues. Germline V gene sequence: CDR1 SGHDT, CDR2 YYEEEE. V lost 5 bases, J lost 8 bases, and 16 bases lay in between. The CDR3 loop reads CASSSGPGREKLFF. The CDR3 bases are TGTGCCAGCAGTTCGGGGCCGGGACGGGAAAAACTGTTTTTT.

The chain couples TRBV7-9 to TRBJ2-7, with 10 positions matching TRBD1. The CDR3 has 15 amino acids. Trimming removed 5 bases from V and 5 bases from J; junction bases left unmatched: 9. Germline CDR1 SEHNR, CDR2 FQNEAQ (reference sequence). This CDR3 reads CASSPNRDRGHEQYF. CDR3 nucleotides: TGTGCCAGCAGCCCGAACCGGGACAGGGGTCACGAGCAGTACTTC.

A few counts support this clonotype. The V gene is TRBV28, the J gene TRBJ2-7, with D unclear. Trimming stripped 6 bases from V and 3 bases from J, with 12 bases between. There are 13 residues in the CDR3. Germline CDR1 reads MDHEN; CDR2 reads SYDVKM. The CDR3 region has the DNA TGTGCCAGCAGCTCCGACACGAACTACGAGCAGTACTTC. It is translated as CASSSDTNYEQYF.

The chain has TRBV9 and TRBJ2-5, with TRBD2 identical over 7 bases. The CDR3 covers 14 residues. Trimming removed 3 bases from V and 0 bases from J; junction bases left unmatched: 2. Germline V lookup: CDR1 SGDLS, CDR2 YYNGEE. The CDR3 DNA reads TGTGCCAGCAGCGGTAGCGGGTACCAAGAGACCCAGTACTTC. It specifies CASSGSGYQETQYF.

V gene TRBV5-1 combines with J gene TRBJ2-6; D possibly corresponds to TRBD1 (6 bases). Germline V gene lookup returns CDR1 SGHRS and CDR2 YFSETQ. The CDR3 loop spans 16 amino acids. The V end lost 2 bases, the J end lost 2 bases, and 11 bases lay between the germline ends. CDR3 amino acids: CASSLPQGPGANVLTF. The CDR3 nucleotides read TGCGCCAGCAGCTTACCTCAGGGGCCTGGGGCCAACGTCCTGACTTTC. Full variable domain (rest looked up from reference TRBV5-1 and TRBJ2-6): KAGVTQTPRYLIKTRGQQVTLSCSPISGHRSVSWYQQTPGQGLQFLFEYFSETQRNKGNFPGRFSGRQFSNSRSEMNVSTLELGDSALYLCASSLPQGPGANVLTFGAGSRLTVL.

This clonotype was counted a few times. The gene calls are TRBV15 and TRBJ2-2; no clear D. Trimming left V 0 bases short and J 5 bases short, with 16 bases between. There are 17 residues in the CDR3. Germline V lookup: CDR1 LNHNV, CDR2 YYDKDF (reference sequence). CDR3 sequence (DNA): TGTGCCACCAGCAGAGAACATGGCGACGTGGGTACCGGGGAGCTGTTTTTT. Translating gives CATSREHGDVGTGELFF.

Here the CDR3 reads CATSVSGVETQYF. DNA for the CDR3: TGTGCCACCAGTGTCTCAGGGGTAGAGACCCAGTACTTC. V usage is TRBV24-1 and J usage is TRBJ2-5, with a possible D match to TRBD1 (6 bases). CDR1 and CDR2 (germline): KGHDR, SFDVKD. CDR3 length: 13 amino acids. Deletions cut 5 bases from V and 4 bases from J, with 10 bases between.

The V gene is TRBV2, the J gene TRBJ2-2; D possibly corresponds to TRBD2 (6 bases). Trimming took 11 bases from V and 6 from J, leaving 34 bases between them. The CDR3 totals 19 residues. The germline CDR1 and CDR2 sequences are SNHLY and FYNNEI. The CDR3 loop reads CACCSVSWAGIPTPGELFF. Here the CDR3 DNA reads TGTGCCTGCTGTTCCGTCTCGTGGGCGGGGATCCCCACACCCGGGGAGCTGTTTTTT.

This clonotype came up a few times. This chain links TRBV28 with TRBJ2-5; the match to TRBD2 covers 15 bases. Trimming removed 3 bases from V and 5 bases from J; junction bases left unmatched: 7. Germline assignment: CDR1 MDHEN and CDR2 SYDVKM. This CDR3 region has 17 residues. The CDR3 DNA reads as TGTGCCAGCAGTTTCCGCCCCGGGACTAGCGGGAGGGAGACCCAGTACTTC. It translates to CASSFRPGTSGRETQYF.

The chain recombines TRBV7-9 with TRBJ1-1, with D maybe TRBD1 (6 bases). This CDR3 region has 15 residues. V shed 5 bases and J shed 1 base, with 14 bases lying between them. Germline CDR1 SEHNR, CDR2 FQNEAQ (reference sequence). DNA of the CDR3: TGTGCCAGCAGCATACAGGGCGATCGGAACACTGAAGCTTTCTTT. Translating it yields CASSIQGDRNTEAFF.

This CDR3 reads CATSDPPYEQYF. CDR3 in DNA: TGTGCCACCAGTGACCCGCCCTACGAGCAGTACTTC. J is TRBJ2-7 and V is TRBV24-1; D gene unclear. The germline V gene encodes CDR1 KGHDR and CDR2 SFDVKD. The CDR3 totals 12 residues. The V gene lost 4 bases and the J gene lost 2 bases, with 5 bases spanning the gap.

The V gene is TRBV5-1, the J gene TRBJ2-2, with D possibly being TRBD1 (6 bases). Trimming removed 4 bases at V and 2 bases at J, with 18 bases between. The V gene's germline CDR1 is SGHRS and CDR2 YFSETQ. The CDR3 totals 17 residues. As DNA, the CDR3 is TGCGCCAGCAGCCCGATCCCACAGGGCTTCAACACCGGGGAGCTGTTTTTT. This codes for CASSPIPQGFNTGELFF.

J is TRBJ2-1 and V is TRBV5-6; unclear D gene. The CDR3 runs 14 residues. Trimming removed 1 base at V and 0 bases at J, with 5 bases between. Germline-derived CDR1 and CDR2 are SGHDT and YYEEEE. CDR3 residues: CASSLWLSYNEQFF. The CDR3 DNA follows: TGTGCCAGCAGCTTGTGGCTCTCCTACAATGAGCAGTTCTTC. The full variable domain, in which reference TRBV5-6 and TRBJ2-1 provide the parts outside the CDR3, is DAGVTQSPTHLIKTRGQQVTLRCSPKSGHDTVSWYQQALGQGPQFIFQYYEEEERQRGNFPDRFSGHQFPNYSSELNVNALLLGDSALYLCASSLWLSYNEQFFGPGTRLTVL.

The genes are TRBV14 and TRBJ1-6; D is unclear. This CDR3 has 15 amino acids. CDR1 and CDR2 (germline): SGHDN, FVKESK. V was clipped by 4 bases and J by 8 bases, with 15 bases between them. CDR3 DNA sequence: TGTGCCAGCAGCCCCCCGGGCAGTATACATTCACCCCTCCACTTT. Translating it yields CASSPPGSIHSPLHF.

This chain joins TRBV7-8 and TRBJ2-5, with 9 bases that match TRBD2. The V gene's germline CDR1 is SGHVS and CDR2 FQNEAQ. V dropped 2 bases and J dropped 8; count of bases not matched to a gene: 6. The CDR3 is made up of 14 amino acids. CDR3 sequence (DNA): TGTGCCAGCAGCTTAAATAGCGGGAGCCCCACCCAGTACTTC. Its translation is CASSLNSGSPTQYF.

V and J are TRBV6-1 and TRBJ1-4, with D possibly TRBD1 on 5 matching bases. V gave up 6 bases and J gave up 6 bases, with 14 bases separating them. The CDR3 runs to 14 residues. Germline V gives CDR1 MNHNS, CDR2 SASEGT. The CDR3 DNA sequence: TGTGCCAGCAGACCCGGGACGAATGATGAAAAACTGTTTTTT. This gives the protein CASRPGTNDEKLFF.